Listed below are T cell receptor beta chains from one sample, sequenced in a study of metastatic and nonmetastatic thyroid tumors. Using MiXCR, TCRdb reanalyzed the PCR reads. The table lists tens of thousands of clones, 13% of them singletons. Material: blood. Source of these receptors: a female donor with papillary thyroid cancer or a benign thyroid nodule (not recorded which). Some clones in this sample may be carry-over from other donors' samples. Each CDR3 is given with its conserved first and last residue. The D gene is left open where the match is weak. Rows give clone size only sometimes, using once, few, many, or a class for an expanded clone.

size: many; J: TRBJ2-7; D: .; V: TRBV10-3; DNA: TGTGCCATCAGTGACTCCTACGAGCAGTACTTC; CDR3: CAISDSYEQYF
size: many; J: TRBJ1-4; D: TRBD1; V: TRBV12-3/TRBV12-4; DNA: TGTGCCAGCAGGGGACAGGGTTTGGGGGAAAAACTGTTTTTT; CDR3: CASRGQGLGEKLFF
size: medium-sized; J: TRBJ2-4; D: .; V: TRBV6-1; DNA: TGTGCCAGCAGTGACCCTAGCGTACTAGCCAAAAACATTCAGTACTTC; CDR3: CASSDPSVLAKNIQYF
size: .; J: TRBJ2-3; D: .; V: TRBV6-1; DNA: TGTGCCAGCAGGGAAGGGGGGTACACAGATACGCAGTATTTT; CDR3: CASREGGYTDTQYF
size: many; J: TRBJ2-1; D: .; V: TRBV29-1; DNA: TGCAGCGTTTCCGGGCTAGCGACTTTCAATGAGCAGTTCTTC; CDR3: CSVSGLATFNEQFF
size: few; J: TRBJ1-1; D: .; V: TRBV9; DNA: TGTGCCAGCAGCGGATCAAACACTGAAGCTTTCTTT; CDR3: CASSGSNTEAFF
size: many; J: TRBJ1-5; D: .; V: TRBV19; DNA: TGTGCCAGCGGACAGTGGTCCAATCAGCCCCAGCATTTT; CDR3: CASGQWSNQPQHF
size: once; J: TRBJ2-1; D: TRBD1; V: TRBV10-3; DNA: TGTGCCATCAGCGCAGGGGACCTCTTCGGGACAGGAACCTACAATGAGCAGTTCTTC; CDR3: CAISAGDLFGTGTYNEQFF
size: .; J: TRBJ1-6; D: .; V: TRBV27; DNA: TGTGCCAGCAGTTTTGGACGGGATTCACCCCTCCACTTT; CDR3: CASSFGRDSPLHF
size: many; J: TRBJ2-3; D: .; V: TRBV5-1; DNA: TGCGCCAGCAGCCCTGCCAAAAGCACAGATACGCAGTATTTT; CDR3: CASSPAKSTDTQYF
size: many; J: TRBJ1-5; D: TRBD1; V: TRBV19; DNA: TGTGCCAGTAGTCCCGTAGGACAGGGTCGTCGGCAGCCCCAGCATTTT; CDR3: CASSPVGQGRRQPQHF
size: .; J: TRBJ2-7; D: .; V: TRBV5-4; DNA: TGTGCCAGCAGCTTGGATACAGCATGGACCTACGAGCAGTACTTC; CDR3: CASSLDTAWTYEQYF
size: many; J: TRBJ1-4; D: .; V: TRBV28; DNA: TGTGCCAGCAGTCCGCCGGGACAAGGGAATGAAAAACTGTTTTTT; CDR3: CASSPPGQGNEKLFF
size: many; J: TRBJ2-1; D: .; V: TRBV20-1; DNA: TGCAGTGCGGACGGGAACAATGAGCAGTTCTTC; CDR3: CSADGNNEQFF
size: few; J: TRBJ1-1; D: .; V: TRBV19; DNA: TGTGCCAGTAGTTTCCGTGACCACACTGAAGCTCTCTTT; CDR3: CASSFRDHTEALF
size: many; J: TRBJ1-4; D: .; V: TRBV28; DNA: TGTGCCAGCAGTTTCCCAGGTTGGAGGGTAGGAACTAATGAAAAACTGTTTTTT; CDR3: CASSFPGWRVGTNEKLFF
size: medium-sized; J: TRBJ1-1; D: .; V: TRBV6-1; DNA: TGTGCCAGCACCCGGGGGGAGAACACTGAAGCTTTCTTT; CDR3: CASTRGENTEAFF
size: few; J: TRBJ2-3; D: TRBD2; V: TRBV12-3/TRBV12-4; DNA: TGTGCCAGCAGCCAGGGACTAGCGGGGGCGACAGATACGCAGTATTTT; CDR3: CASSQGLAGATDTQYF
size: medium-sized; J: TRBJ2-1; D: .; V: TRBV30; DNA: TGTGCCTGGGGGCGTTTGGACAATGAGCAGTTCTTC; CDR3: CAWGRLDNEQFF
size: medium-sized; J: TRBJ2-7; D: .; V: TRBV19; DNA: TGTGCCAGTACCCCTGGCCGGGACTCCTACGAGCAGTACTTC; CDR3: CASTPGRDSYEQYF
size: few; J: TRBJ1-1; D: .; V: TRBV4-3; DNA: TGCGCCAGCAGCCAAGATTTGGTAACTGAAGCTTTCTTT; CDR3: CASSQDLVTEAFF
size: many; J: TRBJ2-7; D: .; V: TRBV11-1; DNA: TGTGCCAGCGGAGGGGTCTCCTACGAGCAGTACTTC; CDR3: CASGGVSYEQYF
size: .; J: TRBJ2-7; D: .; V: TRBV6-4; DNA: TGTGCCAGCAGTGCCCGGGCCGTAAGCTCCTACGAGCAGTACTTC; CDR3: CASSARAVSSYEQYF
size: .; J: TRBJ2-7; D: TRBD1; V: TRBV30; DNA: TGTGCCTGGAGGGGGCGAGACAGGGGGGACGAGCAGTACTTC; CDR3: CAWRGRDRGDEQYF
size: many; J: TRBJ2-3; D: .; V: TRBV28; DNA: TGTGCCAGCAGTTTATATCCCCCGGGTAGGACGGGGGATACGCAGTATTTT; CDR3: CASSLYPPGRTGDTQYF
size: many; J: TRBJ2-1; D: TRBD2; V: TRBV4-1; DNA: TGCGCCAGCAGGTCCGGCCCCCTACCGCGGGAGGGCCACAATGAGCAGTTCTTC; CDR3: CASRSGPLPREGHNEQFF
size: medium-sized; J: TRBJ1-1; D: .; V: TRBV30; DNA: TGTGCCTGGATCTCAGGGCGGGGGCGAGCTTTCTTT; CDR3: CAWISGRGRAFF
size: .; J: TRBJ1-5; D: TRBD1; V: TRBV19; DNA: TGTGCCATTGGGGGTCCAGGGGGCCTCCGGGGGGCCCAGCATTTT; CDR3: CAIGGPGGLRGAQHF
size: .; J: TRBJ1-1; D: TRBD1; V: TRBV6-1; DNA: TGTGCCAGCAGAGGGACAGATTTGAACACTGAAGCTTTCTTT; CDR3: CASRGTDLNTEAFF
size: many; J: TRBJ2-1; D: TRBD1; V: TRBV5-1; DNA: TGCGCCAGCAGCCCGACAGGGGGCTCCTACAATGAGCAGTTCTTC; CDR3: CASSPTGGSYNEQFF
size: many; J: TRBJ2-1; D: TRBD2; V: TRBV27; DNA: TGTGCCAGCAGTTCCTCTAGCGGGAGGACCTACAATGAGCAGTTCTTC; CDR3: CASSSSSGRTYNEQFF
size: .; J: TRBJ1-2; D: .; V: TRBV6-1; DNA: TGTGCCGGGGCCTCGAGGCAGGGAGGGGTGAACTATGGCTACACCTTC; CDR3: CAGASRQGGVNYGYTF
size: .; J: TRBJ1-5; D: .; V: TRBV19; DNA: TGTGCCAGTAGTATTTTGAGTCAGCCCCAGCATTTT; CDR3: CASSILSQPQHF
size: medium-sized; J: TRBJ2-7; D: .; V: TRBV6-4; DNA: TGTGCCAGCAGTGACTCGAGCTCCAGCGAGCAGTACTTC; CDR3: CASSDSSSSEQYF
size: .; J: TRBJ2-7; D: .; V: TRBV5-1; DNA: TGCGCCAGCAGCTTGGTAGCCAGCTCCTACGAGCAGTACTTC; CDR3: CASSLVASSYEQYF